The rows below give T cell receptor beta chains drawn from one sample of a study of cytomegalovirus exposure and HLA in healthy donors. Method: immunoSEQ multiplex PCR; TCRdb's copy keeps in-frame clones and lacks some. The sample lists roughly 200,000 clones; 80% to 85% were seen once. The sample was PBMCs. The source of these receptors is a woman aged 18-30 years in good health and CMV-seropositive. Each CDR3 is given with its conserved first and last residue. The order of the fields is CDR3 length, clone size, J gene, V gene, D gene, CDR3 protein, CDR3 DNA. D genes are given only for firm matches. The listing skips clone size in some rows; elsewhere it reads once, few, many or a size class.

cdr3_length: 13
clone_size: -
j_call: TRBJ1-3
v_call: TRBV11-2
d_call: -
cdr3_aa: CASSFPLGNTIYF
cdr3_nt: TGTGCCAGCAGCTTCCCCCTGGGAAACACCATATATTTT

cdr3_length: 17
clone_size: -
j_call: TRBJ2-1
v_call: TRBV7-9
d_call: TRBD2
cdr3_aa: CASSYRTSGDDYNEQFF
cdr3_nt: TGTGCCAGCAGCTACCGGACTAGCGGGGATGACTACAATGAGCAGTTCTTC

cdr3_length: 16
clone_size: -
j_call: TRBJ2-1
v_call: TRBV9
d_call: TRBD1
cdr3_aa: CASSVGGQGAYNEQFF
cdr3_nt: TGTGCCAGCAGCGTAGGGGGACAGGGTGCCTACAATGAGCAGTTCTTC

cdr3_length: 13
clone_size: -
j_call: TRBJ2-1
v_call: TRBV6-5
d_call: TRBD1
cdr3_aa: CASSYVRGNEQFF
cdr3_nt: TGTGCCAGCAGTTACGTCAGGGGGAATGAGCAGTTCTTC

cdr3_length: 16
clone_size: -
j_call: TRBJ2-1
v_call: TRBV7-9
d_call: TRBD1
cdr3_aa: CASSLGGTGINHEQFF
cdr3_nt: TGTGCCAGCAGCTTAGGAGGGACAGGGATCAACCATGAGCAGTTCTTC

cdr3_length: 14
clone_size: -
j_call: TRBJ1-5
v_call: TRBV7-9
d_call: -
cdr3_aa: CASSLGSLGQPQHF
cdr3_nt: TGTGCCAGCAGCTTAGGGTCACTTGGTCAGCCCCAGCATTTT

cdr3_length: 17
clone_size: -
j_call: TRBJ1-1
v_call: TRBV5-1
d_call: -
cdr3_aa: CASSFRAGQTMNTEAFF
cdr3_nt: TGCGCCAGCAGCTTTCGGGCAGGGCAGACCATGAACACTGAAGCTTTCTTT

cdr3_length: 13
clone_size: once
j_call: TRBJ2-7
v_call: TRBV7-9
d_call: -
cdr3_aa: CASSGRRNYEQYF
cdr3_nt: TGTGCCAGCAGCGGGAGACGGAACTACGAGCAGTACTTC

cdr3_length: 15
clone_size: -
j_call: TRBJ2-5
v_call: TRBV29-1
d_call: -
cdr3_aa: CSVEARGLGGQTQYF
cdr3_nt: TGCAGCGTTGAAGCCAGGGGCTTGGGCGGACAGACCCAGTACTTC

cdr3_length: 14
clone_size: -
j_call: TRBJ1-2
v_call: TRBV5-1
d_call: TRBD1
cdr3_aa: CASSLAGGIYGYTF
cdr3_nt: TGCGCCAGCAGCTTGGCAGGGGGAATTTATGGCTACACCTTC

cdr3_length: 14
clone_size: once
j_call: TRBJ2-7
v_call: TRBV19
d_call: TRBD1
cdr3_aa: CASSMGTGDYEQYF
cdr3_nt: TGTGCCAGTAGTATGGGCACAGGGGACTACGAGCAGTACTTC

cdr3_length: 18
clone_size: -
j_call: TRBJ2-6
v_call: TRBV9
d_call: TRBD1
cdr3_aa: CASSNSGTGMAGANVLTF
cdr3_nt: TGTGCCAGCAGCAACTCCGGGACAGGGATGGCCGGGGCCAACGTCCTGACTTTC

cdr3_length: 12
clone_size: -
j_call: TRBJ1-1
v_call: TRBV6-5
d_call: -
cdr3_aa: CASRTGRAAAFF
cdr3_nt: TGTGCCAGCAGGACCGGGCGGGCCGCGGCTTTCTTT

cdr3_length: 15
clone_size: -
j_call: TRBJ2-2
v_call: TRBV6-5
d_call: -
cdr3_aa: CASGIGHRRTGELFF
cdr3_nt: TGTGCCAGCGGCATAGGACATCGTAGGACCGGGGAGCTGTTTTTT

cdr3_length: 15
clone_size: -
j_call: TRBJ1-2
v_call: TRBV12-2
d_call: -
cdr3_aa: CASRSVPRVRYGYTF
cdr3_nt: TGTGCAAGTCGCTCCGTACCTCGAGTGAGGTATGGCTACACCTTC

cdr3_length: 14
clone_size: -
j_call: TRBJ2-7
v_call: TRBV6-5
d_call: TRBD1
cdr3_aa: CASSYAGTGYRQYF
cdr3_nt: TGTGCCAGCAGTTACGCCGGGACAGGGTACCGTCAGTACTTC

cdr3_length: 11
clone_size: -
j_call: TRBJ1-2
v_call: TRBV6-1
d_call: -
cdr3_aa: CASAVLYGYTF
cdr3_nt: TGTGCCAGCGCGGTACTTTATGGCTACACCTTC

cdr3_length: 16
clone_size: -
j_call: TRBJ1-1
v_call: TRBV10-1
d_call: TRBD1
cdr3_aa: CASKPHLTGQEEEAFF
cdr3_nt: TGCGCCAGCAAACCCCACCTGACGGGACAGGAGGAGGAAGCTTTCTTT

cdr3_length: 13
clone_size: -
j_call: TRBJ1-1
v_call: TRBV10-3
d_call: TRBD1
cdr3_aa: CAIMGQGDTEAFF
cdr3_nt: TGTGCCATCATGGGACAGGGGGACACTGAAGCTTTCTTT

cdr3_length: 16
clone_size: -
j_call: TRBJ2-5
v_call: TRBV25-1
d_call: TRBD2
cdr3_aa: CASSLLSGGPGGAQYF
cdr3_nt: TGTGCCAGCAGTCTGCTTAGCGGGGGCCCGGGCGGGGCCCAGTACTTC

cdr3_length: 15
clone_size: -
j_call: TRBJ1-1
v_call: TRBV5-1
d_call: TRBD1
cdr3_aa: CASSLGGDRADEAFF
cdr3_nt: TGCGCCAGCAGCTTGGGTGGGGACAGAGCCGATGAAGCTTTCTTT

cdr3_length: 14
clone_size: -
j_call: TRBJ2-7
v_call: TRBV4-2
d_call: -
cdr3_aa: CASSPPGERYEQYF
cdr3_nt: TGTGCCAGCAGCCCGCCGGGGGAGAGATACGAGCAGTACTTC

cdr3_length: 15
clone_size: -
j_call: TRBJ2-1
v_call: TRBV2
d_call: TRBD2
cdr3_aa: CASSAGTSMGGEQFF
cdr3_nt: TGTGCCAGCAGTGCCGGGACTAGTATGGGCGGTGAGCAGTTCTTC

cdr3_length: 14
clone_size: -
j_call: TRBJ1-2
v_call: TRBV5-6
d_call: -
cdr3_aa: CASSLIRGGVGYTF
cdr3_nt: TGTGCCAGCAGCTTGATTCGCGGAGGGGTTGGCTACACCTTC

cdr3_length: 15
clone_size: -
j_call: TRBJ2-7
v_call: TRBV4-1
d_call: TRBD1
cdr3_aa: CASSRMTGYGTEQYF
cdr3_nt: TGCGCCAGCAGCCGCATGACAGGGTATGGCACCGAGCAGTACTTC

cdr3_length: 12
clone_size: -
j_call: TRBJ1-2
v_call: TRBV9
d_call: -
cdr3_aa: CASSAEHGGYTF
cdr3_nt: TGTGCCAGCAGCGCAGAACATGGCGGCTACACCTTC

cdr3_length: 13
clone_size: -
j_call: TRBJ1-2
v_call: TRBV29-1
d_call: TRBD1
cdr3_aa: CSVIGQGGAGYTF
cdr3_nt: TGCAGCGTAATCGGACAGGGGGGAGCTGGCTACACCTTC

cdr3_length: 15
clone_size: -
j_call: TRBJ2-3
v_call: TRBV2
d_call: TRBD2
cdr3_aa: CASSPEASGADTQYF
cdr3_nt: TGTGCCAGCAGCCCAGAGGCTAGCGGGGCAGATACGCAGTATTTT

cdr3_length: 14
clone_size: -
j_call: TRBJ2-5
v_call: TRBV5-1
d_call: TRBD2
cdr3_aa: CASRPGGRLETQYF
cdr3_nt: TGCGCCAGCAGGCCGGGGGGGCGATTGGAGACCCAGTACTTC

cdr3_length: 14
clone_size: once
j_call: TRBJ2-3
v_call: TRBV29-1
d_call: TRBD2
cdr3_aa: CSATSGGIRDTQYF
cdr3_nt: TGCAGCGCCACTAGCGGGGGGATCAGAGATACGCAGTATTTT

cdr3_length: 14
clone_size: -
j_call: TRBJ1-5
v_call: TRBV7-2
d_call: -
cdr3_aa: CASSLRGGPQPQHF
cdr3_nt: TGTGCCAGCAGCTTGAGGGGGGGCCCCCAGCCCCAGCATTTT

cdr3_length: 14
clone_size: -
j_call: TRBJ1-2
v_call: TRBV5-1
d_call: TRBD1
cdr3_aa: CASSLDRGVYGYTF
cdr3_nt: TGCGCCAGCAGCCTGGACAGGGGGGTCTATGGCTACACCTTC

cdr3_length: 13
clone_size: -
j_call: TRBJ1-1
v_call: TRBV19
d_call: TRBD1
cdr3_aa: CASSRQGLTEAFF
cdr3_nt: TGTGCCAGTAGTAGACAGGGGTTAACTGAAGCTTTCTTT

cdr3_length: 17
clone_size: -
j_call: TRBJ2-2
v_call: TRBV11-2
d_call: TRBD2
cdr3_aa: CASSQTSGGARTGELFF
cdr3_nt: TGTGCCAGCAGCCAGACTAGCGGGGGGGCGAGGACCGGGGAGCTGTTTTTT

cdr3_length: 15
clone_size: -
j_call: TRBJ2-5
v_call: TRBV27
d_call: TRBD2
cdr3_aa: CASSLSGTTQETQYF
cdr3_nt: TGTGCCAGCAGTTTATCGGGGACTACACAAGAGACCCAGTACTTC

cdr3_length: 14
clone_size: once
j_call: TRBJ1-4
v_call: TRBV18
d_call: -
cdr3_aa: CASSPPREGEKLFF
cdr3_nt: TGTGCCAGCTCACCACCCAGGGAGGGCGAAAAACTGTTTTTT

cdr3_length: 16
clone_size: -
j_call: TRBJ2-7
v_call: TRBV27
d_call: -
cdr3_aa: CASSRLTGGDYYEQYF
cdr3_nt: TGTGCCAGCAGTCGACTAACAGGGGGGGATTACTACGAGCAGTACTTC

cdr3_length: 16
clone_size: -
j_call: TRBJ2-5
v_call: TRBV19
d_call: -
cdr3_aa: CARDIGFGGSQETQYF
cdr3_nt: TGTGCCAGGGATATAGGGTTTGGGGGGTCCCAAGAGACCCAGTACTTC

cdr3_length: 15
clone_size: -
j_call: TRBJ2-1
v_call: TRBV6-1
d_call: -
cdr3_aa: CASSELTGGYNEQFF
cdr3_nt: TGTGCCAGCAGTGAATTGACCGGGGGCTACAATGAGCAGTTCTTC

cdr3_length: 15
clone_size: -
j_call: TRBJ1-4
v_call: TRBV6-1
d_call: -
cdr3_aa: CASSEAGGFREKLFF
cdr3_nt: TGTGCCAGCAGTGAAGCGGGGGGGTTTCGGGAAAAACTGTTTTTT

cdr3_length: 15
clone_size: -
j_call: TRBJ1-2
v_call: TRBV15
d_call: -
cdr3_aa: CATSRDPGESYGYTF
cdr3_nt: TGTGCCACCAGCAGAGATCCCGGGGAAAGCTATGGCTACACCTTC

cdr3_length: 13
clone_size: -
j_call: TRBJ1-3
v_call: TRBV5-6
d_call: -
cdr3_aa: CASSPGAGNTIYF
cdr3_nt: TGTGCCAGCAGCCCCGGGGCTGGAAACACCATATATTTT

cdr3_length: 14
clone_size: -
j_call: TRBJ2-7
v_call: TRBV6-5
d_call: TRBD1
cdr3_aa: CASSWETGAYEQYF
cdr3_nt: TGTGCCAGCAGCTGGGAGACAGGGGCGTACGAGCAGTACTTC

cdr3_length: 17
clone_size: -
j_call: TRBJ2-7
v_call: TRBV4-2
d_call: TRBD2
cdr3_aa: CASSPPRQLAGVYEQYF
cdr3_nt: TGTGCCAGCAGCCCTCCAAGGCAACTAGCGGGGGTATACGAGCAGTACTTC

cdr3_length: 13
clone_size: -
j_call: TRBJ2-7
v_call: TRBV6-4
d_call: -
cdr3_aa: CASSEGEMGEQYF
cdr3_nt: TGTGCCAGCAGTGAAGGGGAAATGGGCGAGCAGTACTTC

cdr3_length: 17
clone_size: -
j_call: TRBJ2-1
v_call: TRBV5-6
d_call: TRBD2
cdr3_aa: CASSRLGIAGGYNEQFF
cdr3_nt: TGTGCCAGCAGCCGGCTAGGGATTGCGGGGGGCTACAATGAGCAGTTCTTC

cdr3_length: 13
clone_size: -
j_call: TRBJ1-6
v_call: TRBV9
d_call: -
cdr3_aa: CASSVSGVSPLHF
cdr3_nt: TGTGCCAGCAGCGTATCGGGGGTTTCACCCCTCCACTTT

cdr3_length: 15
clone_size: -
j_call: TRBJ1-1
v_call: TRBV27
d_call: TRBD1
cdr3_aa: CASSFRQGLDTEAFF
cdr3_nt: TGTGCCAGCAGTTTCCGACAGGGGTTGGACACTGAAGCTTTCTTT

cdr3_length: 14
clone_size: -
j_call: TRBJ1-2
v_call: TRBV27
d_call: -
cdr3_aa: CASSLSGPAEGYTF
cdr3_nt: TGTGCCAGCAGTTTATCAGGGCCAGCGGAGGGCTACACCTTC